Listed below are T cell receptor beta chains from one sample, sequenced in a study of cytotoxic CD8 clonotypes in ibrutinib-treated CLL. Only in-frame clones appear in the TCRdb table, and some are missing; sequencing was by immunoSEQ multiplex PCR. Of about 85,000 clones in the sample, roughly 80% were seen once. The input for sequencing was PBMCs, taken after 12 months of ibrutinib treatment. The receptors come from a human donor with chronic lymphocytic leukemia. The conserved cysteine and the conserved F or W are not part of the CDR3 here. Fields, in order: V gene, J gene, CDR3 protein.

v_call: TRBV19
j_call: TRBJ2-1
cdr3_aa: ASSYTPGVGDEQF

v_call: TRBV28
j_call: TRBJ2-3
cdr3_aa: ASSFWGRDTQY

v_call: TRBV4-2
j_call: TRBJ2-5
cdr3_aa: ASSQDRETQY

v_call: TRBV5-6
j_call: TRBJ2-5
cdr3_aa: ASSLRETQY

v_call: TRBV7-9
j_call: TRBJ1-5
cdr3_aa: ASSPDRGNQPQH

v_call: TRBV6-6
j_call: TRBJ1-2
cdr3_aa: ASTLGTGGGYGYT

v_call: TRBV7-3
j_call: TRBJ1-1
cdr3_aa: ASRPVGDVNTEAF

v_call: TRBV7-3
j_call: TRBJ2-5
cdr3_aa: ASSLTVGSSETQY

v_call: TRBV5-1
j_call: TRBJ2-7
cdr3_aa: ASSLGLASYEQY

v_call: TRBV6-1
j_call: TRBJ2-7
cdr3_aa: ASSEEGASSYEQY

v_call: TRBV10-3
j_call: -
cdr3_aa: AISRDRVAEQY

v_call: TRBV28
j_call: TRBJ2-2
cdr3_aa: ASIPSTFAGELF

v_call: TRBV29-1
j_call: TRBJ1-5
cdr3_aa: SVEETGSNRPQH

v_call: TRBV7-7
j_call: TRBJ2-2
cdr3_aa: ASSLGTDTGELF

v_call: TRBV30
j_call: TRBJ1-1
cdr3_aa: AWSVRGWGEAF

v_call: TRBV4-3
j_call: TRBJ2-5
cdr3_aa: ASSPKRGKGGPQETQY

v_call: TRBV28
j_call: TRBJ1-2
cdr3_aa: ASSPTGMYRGYT

v_call: TRBV5-7
j_call: TRBJ1-2
cdr3_aa: ASSPGVAGYT

v_call: TRBV6-5
j_call: TRBJ1-5
cdr3_aa: ASSYSGGARSQPQH

v_call: TRBV5-1
j_call: TRBJ2-2
cdr3_aa: ASSLDNTGELF

v_call: TRBV9
j_call: TRBJ2-1
cdr3_aa: ASSAGLGPYNEQF

v_call: TRBV4-3
j_call: TRBJ2-6
cdr3_aa: ASSQGGEGANVLT

v_call: TRBV9
j_call: TRBJ1-6
cdr3_aa: ASSPWGDSNSPLH

v_call: TRBV10-1
j_call: TRBJ2-7
cdr3_aa: ASSPLTLASEQY

v_call: TRBV18
j_call: TRBJ2-5
cdr3_aa: ASSPSGVLGETQY

v_call: TRBV6-6
j_call: TRBJ1-5
cdr3_aa: ASRTQGGSNQPQH

v_call: TRBV11-2
j_call: TRBJ2-7
cdr3_aa: ASSFGTRGDYEQY

v_call: TRBV5-1
j_call: TRBJ2-5
cdr3_aa: ASSQDRETQY

v_call: TRBV29-1
j_call: TRBJ1-4
cdr3_aa: SVSGGVEKLF

v_call: TRBV27
j_call: TRBJ2-5
cdr3_aa: ASKRKAGAAYQETQY

v_call: TRBV6-6
j_call: TRBJ1-1
cdr3_aa: ASRYGHGTEAF

v_call: TRBV28
j_call: TRBJ1-5
cdr3_aa: ASIGGQGWQPQH

v_call: TRBV28
j_call: TRBJ1-5
cdr3_aa: AAGGPGAGGAQH

v_call: TRBV15
j_call: TRBJ2-1
cdr3_aa: ATSRQGQGNNEQF

v_call: TRBV7-9
j_call: TRBJ1-1
cdr3_aa: ASSPRGRGTLAEAF

v_call: TRBV18
j_call: TRBJ1-2
cdr3_aa: ASSPTRGLYGYT

v_call: TRBV5-1
j_call: TRBJ2-5
cdr3_aa: ASSDRLAGETQY

v_call: TRBV7-3
j_call: TRBJ1-1
cdr3_aa: ASSLQGSTEAF

v_call: TRBV5-1
j_call: TRBJ2-6
cdr3_aa: ASTTQGAGANVLT

v_call: TRBV5-1
j_call: TRBJ1-1
cdr3_aa: ASSPASRQAV

v_call: TRBV28
j_call: TRBJ2-4
cdr3_aa: ASSLGGYKNIQY

v_call: TRBV10-3
j_call: TRBJ1-6
cdr3_aa: AISESGWASSPLH

v_call: TRBV6-4
j_call: TRBJ2-3
cdr3_aa: ASSGGGEDTQY

v_call: TRBV19
j_call: TRBJ1-5
cdr3_aa: ASSGPTGGNQPQH

v_call: TRBV21-1
j_call: TRBJ1-5
cdr3_aa: ASSKWTGGGQPQH

v_call: TRBV20-1
j_call: TRBJ1-2
cdr3_aa: SARPGYGYT

v_call: TRBV4-2
j_call: TRBJ1-2
cdr3_aa: ASRSGAKNYGYT

v_call: TRBV28
j_call: TRBJ1-1
cdr3_aa: ASTPIVLGAEAF